This T cell receptor beta chain was profiled in a study of breast tumors, draining lymph nodes, adjacent tissues. General study findings and limits: The data were judged consistent with most tumor T cells coming from lymph node and expanding in tumor. Tumors had less TCR diversity than lymph nodes, more than nontumor tissue.

TCRdb passed the multiplex PCR reads through MiXCR, listing each CDR3 protein once. Of nearly 110,000 distinct CDR3 sequences listed, around 30% are singletons. In this sample, this clonotype turned up many times. Its antigen is unknown. The lymph nodes were axillary draining lymph nodes from breast cancer patients. The V end lost 5 bases, the J end lost 0 bases, and 17 bases lay between the germline ends. Germline CDR1 is SGHTA and CDR2 is FQGTGA. This CDR3 has 17 residues. The sample consisted of axillary lymph node tissue. This chain connects TRBV7-3 to TRBJ2-1, with D tentatively TRBD1 or TRBD2 (5 bases each). This receptor was obtained from a female donor with breast cancer. Some clones in this sample may be carry-over from other donors' samples. This CDR3 is CASSAYPGTNSYNEQFF. CDR3 DNA: TGTGCCAGCAGCGCCTACCCCGGGACCAACTCCTACAATGAGCAGTTCTTC.